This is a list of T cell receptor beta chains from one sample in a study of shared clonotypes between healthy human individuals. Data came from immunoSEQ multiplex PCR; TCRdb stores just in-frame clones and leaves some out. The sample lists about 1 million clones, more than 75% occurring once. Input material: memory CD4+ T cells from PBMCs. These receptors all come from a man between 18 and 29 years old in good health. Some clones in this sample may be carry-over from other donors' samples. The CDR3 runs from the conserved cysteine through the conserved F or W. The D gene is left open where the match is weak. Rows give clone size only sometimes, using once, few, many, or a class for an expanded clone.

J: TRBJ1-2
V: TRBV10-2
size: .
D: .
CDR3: CASSDGTLSGYTF
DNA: TGCGCCAGCTCAGATGGAACCCTCTCTGGCTACACCTTC

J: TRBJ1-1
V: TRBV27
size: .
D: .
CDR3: CASSLNGRGPTEAFF
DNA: TGTGCCAGCAGTCTAAACGGCAGGGGACCCACTGAAGCTTTCTTT

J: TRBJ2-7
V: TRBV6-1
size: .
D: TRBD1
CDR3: CASSEWGQVTYEQYF
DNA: TGTGCCAGCAGTGAGTGGGGACAGGTAACCTACGAGCAGTACTTC

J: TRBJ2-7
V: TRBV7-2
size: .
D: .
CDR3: CASSLELEQYF
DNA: TGTGCCAGCAGCTTAGAGTTGGAGCAGTACTTC

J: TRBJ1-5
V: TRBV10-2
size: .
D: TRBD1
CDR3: CASSESGTGSNQPQHF
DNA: TGCGCCAGCAGTGAGTCGGGGACAGGGTCAAATCAGCCCCAGCATTTT

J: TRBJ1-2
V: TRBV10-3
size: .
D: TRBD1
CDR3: CAISDLTTGGFGYTF
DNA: TGTGCCATCAGTGACCTAACGACAGGGGGGTTTGGCTACACCTTC

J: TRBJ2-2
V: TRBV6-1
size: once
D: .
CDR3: CASSVSGHPNTGELFF
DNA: TGTGCCAGCAGTGTGTCGGGACACCCGAACACCGGGGAGCTGTTTTTT

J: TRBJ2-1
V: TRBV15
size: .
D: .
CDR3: CATSRDPPGLEWGEQFF
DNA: TGTGCCACCAGCAGAGATCCCCCCGGACTGGAGTGGGGTGAGCAGTTCTTC

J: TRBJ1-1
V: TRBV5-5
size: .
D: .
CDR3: CASSFTQEGGEAFF
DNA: TGTGCCAGCAGCTTTACTCAGGAAGGGGGTGAAGCTTTCTTT

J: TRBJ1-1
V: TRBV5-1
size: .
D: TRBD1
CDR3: CASSLTGAANTEAFF
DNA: TGCGCCAGCAGCTTGACAGGGGCGGCGAACACTGAAGCTTTCTTT